The 30 T cell receptor beta chains presented below share a single source sample, sequenced in a study of T cells in women clearing cervical HPV infection. Some clones are missing from TCRdb's copy, which holds only in-frame ones; the method was immunoSEQ multiplex PCR. The data show 40,000 to 60,000 clones, and the top ten clones hold more than 0.8%. The sequenced sample consisted of blood buffy coat. The source of these receptors is a woman between 18 and 69 years old with a cervical HPV16 infection that either progressed to CIN3+ or cleared (not recorded which).

A word on this clone: The read gets to within 3 residues of the CDR3 end, and the germline J gene fills in the rest. The V gene is TRBV20-1, the J gene TRBJ2-2; weak D call: TRBD1 (5 bases). The CDR3 spans 14 residues. Germline CDR1 DFQATT, CDR2 SNEGSKA (reference sequence). This chain's CDR3 is CSASTGRLNEKLFF. Partial CDR3 DNA: TGCAGTGCTAGTACAGGCAGACTTAATGAAAAG.

About this clone: The sequence runs out 3 residues before the end of the CDR3; the remainder is reconstructed from the germline J gene. This chain uses TRBV11-1 with TRBJ2-1, with 8 bases identical to TRBD1. The CDR3 runs to 15 residues. Trimming cost V 5 bases and J 2 bases; bases outside gene matches: 5. The V gene's germline CDR1 is SGHAT and CDR2 FQDESV (reference sequence). The part of the CDR3 DNA that was read is TGTGCCAGCAGCCCGACAGGGGATGCCTACAATGAG. Translating gives CASSPTGDAYNE. The full CDR3 protein reads CASSPTGDAYNEQFF.

Turning to this clone: The CDR3 end is not reached by the read, which stops 3 residues before it; the germline J gene fills it in. This chain uses TRBV2 with TRBJ2-7, with 7 positions matching TRBD1. The CDR3 spans 12 residues. The germline V gene has CDR1 SNHLY and CDR2 FYNNEI. J gave up 2 bases and V 8 bases, and 3 bases lay outside the gene matches. CDR3 bases read: TGTGCCAGCCAGGGACAGACCTACGAG. This sequence encodes CASQGQTYE. The full CDR3 reads CASQGQTYEQYF.

CDR3 region: CASTKTQDSAGDYTF. The CDR3 bases that were read are TGTGCCAGCACTAAAACCCAGGACAGCGCGGGCGAC. The chain combines TRBV7-9 with TRBJ1-2; D perhaps matches TRBD1 (6 bases). The read finishes 3 residues shy of the CDR3 end, and the germline J gene is used to complete it. Germline V gives CDR1 SEHNR, CDR2 FQNEAQ (reference sequence). This CDR3 comprises 15 residues.

To note about this clone: With the read ending 3 residues before the CDR3 end, the germline J gene is used to fill in that end. The chain uses TRBV24-1 and TRBJ1-2; perhaps TRBD1 as D (5 bases). Germline CDR1 is KGHDR and CDR2 is SFDVKD. The CDR3 is 13 amino acids. The germline V and J ends were trimmed by 4 bases and 2 bases, with 7 bases remaining between them. The CDR3 loop is CATSERQNYGYTF. CDR3 DNA, as far as it was read: TGTGCCACCAGTGAGCGACAGAACTATGGC.

Comments on this clone: The read gets to within 3 residues of the CDR3 end, and the germline J gene fills in the rest. V is TRBV7-9 and J is TRBJ2-2; a weak D match, TRBD1 (6 bases). CDR3 length: 14 amino acids. The germline V gene encodes CDR1 SEHNR and CDR2 FQNEAQ (reference sequence). CDR3 DNA, as far as it was read: TGTGCCAGCAGCCAGGGGCAGGATAATTCACCG. It yields the protein CASSQGQDNSP. The full CDR3 reads CASSQGQDNSPLFF.

On this clone: The read halts 3 residues ahead of the CDR3 end, with the missing end drawn from the germline J gene. The rearrangement links TRBV5-1 to TRBJ2-2, with TRBD1 identical over 8 bases. This CDR3 spans 15 amino acids. The V gene end was trimmed by 0 bases and the J gene end by 6 bases; junction bases not matched to a gene: 4. Per the germline V gene, CDR1 is SGHRS and CDR2 is YFSETQ. CDR3 region: CASSLAQGAAGELFF. The DNA read from the CDR3 is TGCGCCAGCAGCTTGGCTCAGGGGGCGGCCGGGGAG.

Concerning this clone: The read falls 3 residues short of the CDR3 end, and the missing part is taken from the germline J gene. This chain joins TRBV9 and TRBJ2-3; D is unclear. The CDR3 runs to 14 residues. Germline CDR1 and CDR2: SGDLS and YYNGEE. With 0 bases removed from V and 0 bases from J, the gap between germline ends came to 5 bases. The covered CDR3 bases are TGTGCCAGCAGCGTAGAGCCAAGCACAGATACG. Amino acid sequence: CASSVEPSTDT. The whole CDR3 sequence reads CASSVEPSTDTQYF.

In the case of this clone: The read finishes 3 residues shy of the CDR3 end, and the germline J gene is used to complete it. V usage is TRBV6-1 and J usage is TRBJ2-7, with 9 bases matching TRBD1. The junction had 11 bases not matched to a gene; V was cut back by 7 bases and J by 4 bases. CDR3 length: 15 amino acids. Germline V lookup: CDR1 MNHNS, CDR2 SASEGT. The sequenced CDR3 bases are TGTGCCAGCAATGGAGCCGGGACAGGGAGGTACGAG. Its translation: CASNGAGTGRYE. The entire CDR3 protein is CASNGAGTGRYEQYF.

Notes on this clone: The read halts 3 residues ahead of the CDR3 end, with the missing end drawn from the germline J gene. The V and J genes are TRBV5-1 and TRBJ2-7; the match to TRBD1 covers 9 bases. Trimming cost V 0 bases and J 3 bases; bases outside gene matches: 4. Germline loops: CDR1 SGHRS, CDR2 YFSETQ. CDR3 length equals 15 residues. The CDR3 spells CASSLGDREVYEQYF. The sequenced CDR3 bases are TGCGCCAGCAGCTTGGGGGACAGGGAGGTCTACGAG. The whole variable domain, remainder taken from reference TRBV5-1 and TRBJ2-7, is KAGVTQTPRYLIKTRGQQVTLSCSPISGHRSVSWYQQTPGQGLQFLFEYFSETQRNKGNFPGRFSGRQFSNSRSEMNVSTLELGDSALYLCASSLGDREVYEQYFGPGTRLTVT.

About this clone: The read is 3 residues too short to cover the CDR3 end, so that end is filled in from the germline J gene. The rearrangement links TRBV19 to TRBJ2-2; 10 bases match TRBD2. CDR1 is LNHDA, CDR2 SQIVND, per germline (reference sequence). This CDR3 spans 14 amino acids. V shed 5 bases and J 5 bases; nucleotides not matched to a gene: 2. CDR3 DNA (partial): TGTGCCAGTAGTGCTAGCGGGGGAACCGGGGAG. Amino acids: CASSASGGTGE. The CDR3 in its entirety is CASSASGGTGELFF.

Points on this clone: The read is 3 residues too short to cover the CDR3 end, so that end is filled in from the germline J gene. The V call is TRBV7-3, the J call TRBJ2-5; D gene uncertain. Germline V lookup: CDR1 SGHTA, CDR2 FQGTGA. The V end was cut by 0 bases, the J end by 5 bases, with 7 bases between. The CDR3 has 13 residues. CDR3 DNA, as far as it was read: TGTGCCAGCAGCTTAACCGGGTCCGAGACC. Its translation: CASSLTGSET. The full CDR3 sequence reads CASSLTGSETQYF.

About this clone: The read falls 3 residues short of the CDR3 end, and the missing part is taken from the germline J gene. V and J are TRBV5-1 and TRBJ2-2; D call uncertain. The CDR3 is 14 residues long. Germline CDR1 reads SGHRS; CDR2 reads YFSETQ. V shed 1 base and J shed 3 bases, with 7 bases lying between them. The DNA read from the CDR3 is TGCGCCAGCAGCTTGAACTCGCACACCGGGGAG. This translates into CASSLNSHTGE. The whole CDR3 is CASSLNSHTGELFF.

Remarks on this clone: The sequenced fragment ends 3 residues before the CDR3 boundary, so the rest is inferred from the germline J gene. V gene TRBV10-3 combines with J gene TRBJ1-3, with D maybe TRBD1 (5 bases). The CDR3 length is 15 residues. The V gene lost 2 bases and the J gene lost 4 bases, with 12 bases spanning the gap. CDR1 and CDR2 (germline): ENHRY, SYGVKD. CDR3 sequence reads: CAISEGRGGGNTIYF. The CDR3 DNA, read in part, is TGTGCCATCAGTGAGGGGAGGGGCGGAGGAAACACC.

Details on this clone: From the germline J gene comes the end of the CDR3, since the read stops 3 residues before it. The rearrangement joins TRBV5-1 to TRBJ2-7; 11 bases fit TRBD2. The germline V gene has CDR1 SGHRS and CDR2 YFSETQ. V lost 3 bases to trimming and J lost 2 bases; unmatched junction nucleotides: 10. The CDR3 runs 17 residues. The CDR3 is CASSSRLAGGKTYEQYF. Partial CDR3 DNA: TGCGCCAGCAGCTCCCGGCTAGCGGGGGGAAAAACCTACGAG.

Concerning this clone: Read data end 3 residues before the CDR3 end; the end is taken from the germline J gene. The V call is TRBV7-8, the J call TRBJ1-1, with TRBD1 identical over 7 bases. Losses at the gene ends were 7 bases for V and 7 bases for J; bases not matched to a gene: 18. CDR3 size: 16 residues. The germline V gene has CDR1 SGHVS and CDR2 FQNEAQ. CDR3 DNA, as far as it was read: TGTGCCAGCACGGGCCATTTCACAGGGGAGAGGGGTGAA. Translation gives CASTGHFTGERGE. The whole CDR3 sequence reads CASTGHFTGERGEAFF.

With respect to this clone: The CDR3 end lies 3 residues beyond the end of the read and is filled in from the germline J gene. The V call is TRBV12-3 or TRBV12-4, the J call TRBJ2-3, with D possibly TRBD2 on 6 matching bases. The CDR3 consists of 15 residues. Trimming left V 1 base short and J 2 bases short, with 10 bases between. CDR3 DNA, as far as it was read: TGTGCCAGCAGTTTAGGGGGGACTTCCACAGATACG. Encoded protein: CASSLGGTSTDT. The entire CDR3 sequence reads CASSLGGTSTDTQYF.

On this clone: With the read ending 3 residues before the CDR3 end, the germline J gene is used to fill in that end. V is TRBV5-1 and J is TRBJ2-5; D call uncertain. The CDR3 is 13 residues long. Germline V gene data show CDR1 as SGHRS and CDR2 as YFSETQ. V lost 1 base and J 2 bases, leaving 6 bases between the germline ends. CDR3 sequence reads: CASSLSGQETQYF. The part of the CDR3 DNA that was read is TGCGCCAGCAGCTTGTCAGGACAAGAGACC.

As to this clone: The read gets to within 3 residues of the CDR3 end, and the germline J gene fills in the rest. The chain joins TRBV5-4 to TRBJ2-3; D unclear. Trimming removed 2 bases from V and 4 bases from J, with 5 bases in between. Germline V gives CDR1 SGHNT, CDR2 YYREEE (reference sequence). This CDR3 spans 12 amino acids. The CDR3 here is CASSLVADTQYF. The CDR3 bases that were read are TGTGCCAGCAGCTTAGTAGCAGATACG.

With regard to this clone: The CDR3 end falls 3 residues outside the read, so it is completed with the germline J gene. The V gene is TRBV29-1, the J gene TRBJ1-2, with TRBD1 matching over 9 bases. Germline trimming cut 6 bases from V and 4 bases from J; bases unmatched to any gene: 9. CDR1 is SQVTM, CDR2 ANQGSEA, per germline. The CDR3 sequence is 14 residues long. The DNA read from the CDR3 is TGCAGCGTGGAGGACAGGGGACTTGTCTATGGC. Its translation: CSVEDRGLVYG. The full CDR3 protein is CSVEDRGLVYGYTF.

About this clone: Read coverage stops 3 residues before the CDR3 terminus; the germline J gene supplies the remainder. The chain combines TRBV2 with TRBJ1-6, with 7 positions matching TRBD1. The CDR3 runs to 15 residues. Germline V gene data show CDR1 as SNHLY and CDR2 as FYNNEI. V shed 5 bases and J 9 bases; nucleotides not matched to a gene: 10. Here the CDR3 reads CASSPETGVGSPLHF. The covered CDR3 bases are TGTGCCAGCAGTCCTGAAACAGGGGTGGGTTCACCC.

In the case of this clone: The read finishes 3 residues shy of the CDR3 end, and the germline J gene is used to complete it. The rearrangement joins TRBV28 to TRBJ1-4, with D possibly TRBD1 on 5 matching bases. The V end lost 6 bases, the J end lost 0 bases, and 11 bases lay between the germline ends. The germline V gene has CDR1 MDHEN and CDR2 SYDVKM. The CDR3 loop spans 15 amino acids. CDR3 DNA (partial): TGTGCCAGCAGCCAGGGATCTGCAACTAATGAAAAA. Protein: CASSQGSATNEK. The complete CDR3 sequence is CASSQGSATNEKLFF.

Notes on this clone: The read ends 3 residues early relative to the CDR3; the germline J gene fills the gap. This sequence joins TRBV19 and TRBJ2-2; 8 bases map to TRBD1. From germline, CDR1 is LNHDA and CDR2 SQIVND (reference sequence). The length of the CDR3 is 15 residues. The covered CDR3 bases are TGTGCCAGCCGGACCAGGGGGCCTTTGGGGGAAAAG. It codes for CASRTRGPLGEK. The CDR3 reads in full as CASRTRGPLGEKLFF.

As concerns this clone: The CDR3 end falls 3 residues outside the read, so it is completed with the germline J gene. The rearrangement uses TRBV23-1 and TRBJ2-7; tentatively, D is TRBD2 (6 bases). Being an ORF, TRBV23-1 has a function that is uncertain. Trimming stripped 8 bases from V and 6 bases from J, with 26 bases between. The CDR3 is made up of 16 amino acids. The sequenced CDR3 bases are TGCGCCAGCCGAAAACGTCATAGGGACCGGGACTGCGAG. Translated, it gives CASRKRHRDRDCE. The full CDR3 reads CASRKRHRDRDCEQYF.

Of note for this clone: The read is 3 residues too short to cover the CDR3 end, so that end is filled in from the germline J gene. J is TRBJ1-2 and V is TRBV11-2; the match to TRBD1 covers 10 bases. The CDR3 has 14 amino acids. Germline CDR1 reads SGHAT; CDR2 reads FQNNGV. CDR3 amino acids: CASSLTGQGTGYTF. The CDR3 bases that were read are TGTGCCAGCAGCTTAACGGGACAGGGGACGGGC.

With respect to this clone: The read ends 3 residues before the CDR3 terminus; that terminus is restored from the germline J gene. The V and J genes are TRBV3-1 (or the pseudogene TRBV3-2) and TRBJ1-2, with a possible D match to TRBD1 (6 bases). The germline V and J ends were trimmed by 3 bases and 2 bases, with 16 bases remaining between them. Germline lookup yields CDR1 LGHDT and CDR2 YNNKEL (reference sequence). The CDR3 contains 16 residues. Incomplete CDR3 DNA: TGTGCCAGCAGCCATTTAGGGGGGGCCTTGAACTATGGC. Translated, it gives CASSHLGGALNYG. In full, the CDR3 reads CASSHLGGALNYGYTF.

For this clone: The CDR3 end falls 3 residues outside the read, so it is completed with the germline J gene. V gene TRBV28 combines with J gene TRBJ2-1; D is perhaps TRBD1 (5 bases). The CDR3 totals 13 residues. Per germline, CDR1 MDHEN and CDR2 SYDVKM. V was cut by 2 bases and J by 6 bases, with 8 bases left in between. The CDR3 loop is CASSLGAGNEQFF. The sequenced part of the CDR3 DNA is TGTGCCAGCAGTTTAGGGGCAGGCAATGAG.

Comments on this clone: The CDR3 end lies 3 residues beyond the end of the read and is filled in from the germline J gene. The rearrangement uses TRBV13 and TRBJ1-6, with 8 nucleotides matching TRBD1. CDR3 size: 15 residues. Germline assignment: CDR1 PRHDT and CDR2 FYEKMQ (reference sequence). V shed 5 bases, J shed 10 bases, and the junction held 10 bases outside the gene matches. CDR3 bases read: TGTGCCAGCAGCCTAAAGACAGGGGTAGGGTCACCC. Translating it yields CASSLKTGVGSP. The whole CDR3 sequence is CASSLKTGVGSPLHF.

A word on this clone: The CDR3 end falls 3 residues outside the read, so it is completed with the germline J gene. The chain uses TRBV11-2 and TRBJ2-3; TRBD1 is a possible D gene (6 bases). Trimming removed 6 bases at V and 1 base at J, with 11 bases between. The CDR3 consists of 14 residues. Germline CDR1 reads SGHAT; CDR2 reads FQNNGV. The CDR3 protein is CASSQHRGTDTQYF. The part of the CDR3 DNA that was read is TGTGCCAGCAGTCAACACAGGGGCACAGATACG.

About this clone itself: The read ends 3 residues before the CDR3 terminus; that terminus is restored from the germline J gene. This sequence joins TRBV6-4 and TRBJ2-3; TRBD2 aligns across 7 bases. This CDR3 spans 15 amino acids. The germline gives CDR1 MRHNA, CDR2 SNTAGT. Unmatched junction bases numbered 7, after V lost 4 bases and J lost 3 bases. The CDR3 sequence is CASSVAAGSTDTQYF. The DNA read from the CDR3 is TGTGCCAGCAGTGTTGCAGCGGGGAGTACAGATACG.